This is a list of T cell receptor beta chains from one sample in a study of graft-versus-host responses after intestinal transplantation. Clones were read by immunoSEQ multiplex PCR, and TCRdb kept only the in-frame ones, dropping some. This repertoire shows 30,000 to 40,000 clones, nearly 95% found once; its top ten account for under 25%. These receptors lack a known antigen. Source: unstimulated CD8+ T cells sorted from spleen or lymph node cells, taken before transplant. These TCRs come from a human donor who was the organ donor for an intestinal transplant. Each CDR3 is given without its conserved first and last residue. D genes are given only for firm matches.

d_gene	v_gene	j_gene	CDR3aa
NA	TRBV7-8	TRBJ1-3	ASRAFLGNTIY
NA	TRBV5-1	TRBJ1-1	ASSLYSANTEAF
TRBD1	TRBV28	NA	ASSSPGQGYEQY
TRBD1	TRBV14	TRBJ2-2	ASSQDRGTGELF
TRBD2	TRBV7-9	TRBJ2-1	ASSLVGSSGRSYNEQF
NA	TRBV5-5	TRBJ2-3	ASSFMHRFTDTQY
TRBD2	TRBV6-5	TRBJ2-3	ASSYSLAGGDTQY
TRBD2	TRBV9	TRBJ2-1	ASSPHLAGHYNEQF
TRBD2	TRBV6-5	TRBJ2-2	ASSYYTGTTGGELF
NA	TRBV4-1	TRBJ1-2	ASSQVGDYGYT
TRBD2	TRBV7-3	TRBJ2-7	ASSLIPRELNYEQY
TRBD1	TRBV12-5	NA	ATPPGQPYEQY
NA	TRBV9	TRBJ2-2	ASSVVWGELF
NA	TRBV4-3	TRBJ2-5	ASSQVEGAQETQY
NA	TRBV9	TRBJ2-7	ASSADYEQY
NA	TRBV6-5	TRBJ1-4	ASSYVAGNEKLF
NA	TRBV11-2	TRBJ1-5	ASSFRTGQPQH
NA	TRBV28	TRBJ2-3	ASSRRGFSTDTQY
NA	TRBV4-1	TRBJ2-7	ASSQGPWDAPYEQY
TRBD2	TRBV11-3	TRBJ2-2	ASSLTGLAGEDTGELF
TRBD2	TRBV2	TRBJ2-1	ASSEEGASGRSNEQF
TRBD1	TRBV27	TRBJ1-1	ASSYRGLVTEAF
NA	TRBV28	TRBJ2-7	ASSFLSNEQY
TRBD2	TRBV9	TRBJ2-2	ASSPIAGGRNTGELF
TRBD1	TRBV27	TRBJ2-7	ASSLYVDRSTYEQY
TRBD1	TRBV30	TRBJ1-2	AWLRDSPPNYGYT
TRBD2	TRBV5-8	TRBJ2-1	ARGEGLYNEQF
NA	TRBV7-2	TRBJ2-1	ASSDRANEQF
NA	TRBV27	TRBJ2-7	ASSLSSHYEQY
TRBD2	TRBV5-4	TRBJ2-7	ASSLGLAGVVEQY